The 29 T cell receptor beta chains presented below share a single source sample, sequenced in a study of blood T cell repertoires in COVID-19. The protocol was immunoSEQ multiplex PCR, while the TCRdb copy is restricted to in-frame clones and leaves out a portion. Among some 180,000 clones listed, 85% to 90% were seen once. Sequencing was done on a sample of peripheral blood. Every receptor here comes from a man aged 50 or older who had recovered from COVID-19.

This chain uses TRBV29-1 with TRBJ1-5; 7 bases are a match to TRBD1. The germline CDR1 and CDR2 sequences are SQVTM and ANQGSEA. The ends lost 6 bases at V and 7 bases at J; junction bases unmatched: 6. The CDR3 is 12 residues long. CDR3 sequence (DNA): TGCAGCGTCAGGGACAGCGGCCAGCCCCAGCATTTT. As protein: CSVRDSGQPQHF.

The chain joins TRBV6-1 to TRBJ1-6; D uncertain. CDR1 is MNHNS, CDR2 SASEGT, per germline. CDR3 length: 13 amino acids. With 2 bases removed from V and 10 bases from J, the gap between germline ends came to 9 bases. The CDR3 DNA sequence: TGTGCCAGCAGTGAAAGAAGAGGGTCACCCCTCCACTTT. This translates into CASSERRGSPLHF.

This chain connects TRBV29-1 to TRBJ2-7; 8 nucleotides align to TRBD2. V lost 7 bases and J lost 4; bases outside the gene matches: 18. The CDR3 runs to 16 residues. The germline gives CDR1 SQVTM, CDR2 ANQGSEA. CDR3 nucleotides: TGCAGCGCCCGTTTGTCGCCCAGCGGGAGCTCGTACGAGCAGTACTTC. This encodes CSARLSPSGSSYEQYF.

This chain links TRBV27 with TRBJ2-1, with D possibly matching TRBD1 (5 bases). This CDR3 comprises 14 residues. Germline assignment: CDR1 MNHEY and CDR2 SMNVEV (reference sequence). Trimming pared 2 bases from V and 9 bases from J, leaving 14 bases between. The CDR3 bases are TGTGCCAGCAGTTTAGTAGGGGAAGTGGGTGAGCAGTTCTTC. Translation: CASSLVGEVGEQFF.

V usage is TRBV7-2 and J usage is TRBJ1-4, with a weak D call TRBD1 (6 bases). Germline V lookup: CDR1 SGHTA, CDR2 FQGNSA. The CDR3 extends over 14 amino acids. Trimming removed 1 base at V and 9 bases at J, with 12 bases between. This CDR3 reads CASSLEGGDKKLFF. CDR3 bases: TGTGCCAGCAGCTTAGAGGGAGGGGACAAAAAACTGTTTTTT.

The chain links TRBV7-6 to TRBJ2-5, with 12 bases lining up with TRBD2. From germline, CDR1 is SGHVS and CDR2 FNYEAQ. The CDR3 is 18 residues long. The junction had 9 bases not matched to a gene; V was cut back by 4 bases and J by 0 bases. The CDR3 sequence is CASSSRGTSGPYQETQYF. CDR3 DNA sequence: TGTGCCAGCAGCTCTCGCGGGACTAGCGGGCCGTACCAAGAGACCCAGTACTTC.

V gene TRBV6-2 or TRBV6-3 combines with J gene TRBJ2-7, with 8 bases that match TRBD1. CDR1 is MNHEY, CDR2 SVGEGT, per germline. The V and J ends lost 2 bases and 9 bases, in that order; junction bases with no gene match: 15. The CDR3 is 16 amino acids. The CDR3 DNA is TGTGCCAGCAGTTACCCCGAAGGACAGGGTCCTACTGGGCAGTACTTC. Its translation is CASSYPEGQGPTGQYF.

This clone was found once. The chain recombines TRBV29-1 with TRBJ2-5; TRBD1 matches 8 bases. CDR3 size: 13 residues. Losses at the gene ends were 8 bases for V and 4 bases for J; bases not matched to a gene: 9. Germline V CDR1 and CDR2: SQVTM, ANQGSEA. The CDR3 DNA is TGCAGCCATAGTACAGGGGGTGGAGAGACCCAGTACTTC. Protein product: CSHSTGGGETQYF.

The chain is built from TRBV24-1 and TRBJ2-3; 14 nucleotides line up with TRBD2. Germline values: CDR1 KGHDR, CDR2 SFDVKD. J lost 3 bases, V lost 5 bases, and 9 bases had no gene match. The CDR3 contains 18 residues. DNA for the CDR3: TGTGCCACCAGTGGTGGCCGCGGGACTAGCGGGAGTACAGATACGCAGTATTTT. Its protein product is CATSGGRGTSGSTDTQYF.

The chain uses TRBV6-5 and TRBJ1-2, with 7 bases fitting TRBD1. This CDR3 region has 14 residues. Per the germline V gene, CDR1 is MNHEY and CDR2 is SVGAGI. The V segment lost 7 bases and the J segment 4 bases; nucleotides outside the gene matches: 9. The CDR3 sequence is CASNQYTGAYGYTF. In nucleotides, the CDR3 is TGTGCCAGCAATCAATACACAGGGGCCTATGGCTACACCTTC.

The genes are TRBV12-3 or TRBV12-4 and TRBJ1-2, with D perhaps TRBD1 (6 bases). V was pared by 6 bases and J by 8 bases, with 16 bases between. The CDR3 covers 13 residues. The CDR3 loop is CASRGDIRRGYTF. The CDR3 nucleotides read TGTGCCAGCAGGGGGGACATCAGGCGCGGCTACACCTTC.

The chain is built from TRBV7-8 and TRBJ2-5, with a weak D call TRBD1 (6 bases). V was shortened by 1 base and J by 4 bases, with 7 bases between the two germline ends. The CDR3 has 13 amino acids. The germline gives CDR1 SGHVS, CDR2 FQNEAQ. The CDR3 loop is CASSLGGGETQYF. The CDR3 bases are TGTGCCAGCAGCTTAGGAGGGGGAGAGACCCAGTACTTC.

The genes are TRBV6-2 or TRBV6-3 and TRBJ2-6; TRBD1 matches at 8 bases. The CDR3 consists of 18 residues. V gave up 5 bases and J gave up 0 bases; unmatched junction bases: 9. Germline CDR1 reads MNHEY; CDR2 reads SVGEGT. This chain's CDR3 is CASSDRGGVRSGANVLTF. The CDR3 DNA is TGTGCCAGCAGTGACAGGGGCGGGGTCCGCTCTGGGGCCAACGTCCTGACTTTC.

This clone was recorded only once. V gene TRBV30 combines with J gene TRBJ2-7; 8 bases align to TRBD2. The CDR3 has 14 amino acids. Germline V CDR1 and CDR2: GTSNPN, SVGIG (reference sequence). The V and J ends lost 5 bases and 1 base, in that order; junction bases with no gene match: 7. The CDR3, as DNA: TGTGCCTGGGCGGGGGGCAGGCTATCCTACGAGCAGTACTTC. This sequence encodes CAWAGGRLSYEQYF.

The CDR3 loop reads CASSEARTGELFF. The CDR3 DNA reads as TGTGCCAGCAGTGAAGCTCGGACAGGGGAGCTGTTTTTT. V is TRBV6-1 and J is TRBJ1-4; a possible D gene is TRBD1 (5 bases). TRBJ2-2 explains the end of the DNA better; the J call may be wrong. The CDR3 is 13 amino acids. Germline CDR1 MNHNS, CDR2 SASEGT.

This rearrangement joins TRBV5-4 to TRBJ1-2, with 8 bases lining up with TRBD1. CDR1 SGHNT and CDR2 YYREEE come from the germline V gene (reference sequence). The CDR3 length is 15 residues. The ends lost 6 bases at V and 3 bases at J; junction bases unmatched: 10. In DNA, the CDR3 is TGTGCCAGCACCCTGGGGGCAGGGGGCGACTATGGCTACACCTTC. Residues: CASTLGAGGDYGYTF.

J is TRBJ1-5 and V is TRBV6-5; D is unclear. The germline V and J ends were trimmed by 2 bases and 5 bases, with 7 bases remaining between them. The CDR3 totals 13 residues. The germline CDR1 and CDR2 sequences are MNHEY and SVGAGI. Written as DNA, the CDR3 is TGTGCCAGCAGTTACGTTGAGGATCAGCCCCAGCATTTT. Residues: CASSYVEDQPQHF.

The chain recombines TRBV19 with TRBJ2-3; TRBD2 agrees at 13 bases. The CDR3 contains 16 residues. With 4 bases clipped from V and 4 bases from J, the junction kept 5 bases outside the gene matches. Germline V CDR1 and CDR2: LNHDA, SQIVND (reference sequence). The CDR3 loop reads CASSRRTSGGSDTQYF. The DNA of the CDR3 is TGTGCCAGTAGTAGACGGACTAGCGGGGGATCAGATACGCAGTATTTT.

A single count supports this clone. The chain links TRBV5-1 to TRBJ1-2; the D gene is possibly TRBD1 (5 bases). The CDR3 is 12 amino acids. V was shortened by 4 bases and J by 6 bases, with 10 bases between the two germline ends. Germline V lookup: CDR1 SGHRS, CDR2 YFSETQ. Here the CDR3 reads CASSAQGNGYTF. The CDR3 nucleotides are TGCGCCAGCAGCGCCCAGGGAAATGGCTACACCTTC.

This chain links TRBV7-9 with TRBJ2-3, with TRBD2 matching over 7 bases. The germline CDR1 and CDR2 sequences are SEHNR and FQNEAQ (reference sequence). The CDR3 loop spans 16 amino acids. V lost 3 bases and J lost 0; bases outside the gene matches: 6. This CDR3 reads CASSLAGGGSTDTQYF. CDR3 DNA: TGTGCCAGCAGCTTGGCTGGCGGGGGAAGCACAGATACGCAGTATTTT.

The chain combines TRBV4-2 with TRBJ1-2, with D possibly being TRBD1 (6 bases). Germline V gives CDR1 LGHNA, CDR2 YNFKEQ. CDR3 length: 16 residues. Between the trimmed V and J ends, which lost 3 bases and 5 bases, there was a span of 19 bases. The CDR3 loop is CASSHWGNDRRYGYTF. CDR3 bases: TGTGCCAGCAGCCATTGGGGGAACGACAGGAGGTATGGCTACACCTTC.

In its sample, this clone was seen once. The chain has TRBV11-2 and TRBJ1-1; D is perhaps TRBD1 (5 bases). Trimming cost V 1 base and J 5 bases, with 8 bases left between them. CDR1 is SGHAT, CDR2 FQNNGV, per germline. This CDR3 region has 13 residues. The CDR3 sequence is CASSLVRDTEAFF. CDR3 coding DNA: TGTGCCAGCAGCTTAGTCAGGGATACTGAAGCTTTCTTT.

J is TRBJ1-4 and V is TRBV29-1, with TRBD1 matching 9 bases. There are 15 residues in the CDR3. CDR1 and CDR2 (germline): SQVTM, ANQGSEA. The V segment lost 5 bases and the J segment 5 bases; nucleotides outside the gene matches: 9. The CDR3 here is CSVTLTGGGNEKLFF. The DNA for the CDR3 is TGCAGCGTTACTTTAACAGGGGGCGGGAATGAAAAACTGTTTTTT. The variable domain in full, completed from reference TRBV29-1 and TRBJ1-4, reads SAVISQKPSRDICQRGTSLTIQCQVDSQVTMMFWYRQQPGQSLTLIATANQGSEATYESGFVIDKFPISRPNLTFSTLTVSNMSPEDSSIYLCSVTLTGGGNEKLFFGSGTQLSVL.

For the CDR3, the DNA is TGTGCCAGCAGTCGTACTAGCGGGGCTATCACAGATACGCAGTATTTT. It specifies CASSRTSGAITDTQYF. The V call is TRBV2, the J call TRBJ2-3; TRBD2 matches at 10 bases. J gave up 2 bases and V 5 bases, and 7 bases lay outside the gene matches. The germline V gene has CDR1 SNHLY and CDR2 FYNNEI. This CDR3 region has 16 residues. Variable domain in full (rest from reference TRBV2 and TRBJ2-3): EPEVTQTPSHQVTQMGQEVILRCVPISNHLYFYWYRQILGQKVEFLVSFYNNEISEKSEIFDDQFSVERPDGSNFTLKIRSTKLEDSAMYFCASSRTSGAITDTQYFGPGTRLTVL.

This clone has only a few counts. This chain joins TRBV2 and TRBJ2-3, with TRBD1 matching over 7 bases. Germline assignment: CDR1 SNHLY and CDR2 FYNNEI. Unmatched junction bases numbered 11, after V lost 8 bases and J lost 3 bases. This CDR3 spans 15 amino acids. This chain's CDR3 is CASARQGIITDTQYF. The CDR3 nucleotides are TGTGCCAGCGCACGACAGGGAATTATAACAGATACGCAGTATTTT.

This chain links TRBV5-6 with TRBJ2-7; 8 bases are a match to TRBD1. Looked up from germline, CDR1 is SGHDT and CDR2 is YYEEEE. After removal of 5 bases from V and 3 bases from J, the junction contained 7 bases not matched to a gene. The CDR3 spans 14 residues. The CDR3: CASRRDRLGYEQYF. In DNA form, the CDR3 reads TGTGCCAGCAGGAGGGACAGGTTGGGCTACGAGCAGTACTTC.

This sequence joins TRBV11-2 and TRBJ2-6; TRBD1 matches at 9 bases. CDR1 and CDR2 from the germline V gene are SGHAT and FQNNGV. The CDR3 has 17 amino acids. V was clipped by 5 bases and J by 0 bases; unmatched bases: 5. The CDR3 loop reads CASSHRQGVSGANVLTF. CDR3 nucleotides: TGTGCCAGCAGCCACCGACAGGGGGTCTCTGGGGCCAACGTCCTGACTTTC. The variable domain in full, completed from reference TRBV11-2 and TRBJ2-6, reads EAGVAQSPRYKIIEKRQSVAFWCNPISGHATLYWYQQILGQGPKLLIQFQNNGVVDDSQLPKDRFSAERLKGVDSTLKIQPAKLEDSAVYLCASSHRQGVSGANVLTFGAGSRLTVL.

This clone was counted a single time. This sequence joins TRBV9 and TRBJ2-1, with D perhaps TRBD2 (5 bases). This CDR3 spans 16 amino acids. Germline V gene lookup returns CDR1 SGDLS and CDR2 YYNGEE. V was trimmed by 0 bases and J by 0 bases, leaving 10 bases between them. The CDR3 loop is CASSVVAAASYNEQFF. The CDR3 DNA reads TGTGCCAGCAGCGTAGTAGCAGCGGCCTCCTACAATGAGCAGTTCTTC.

The rearrangement uses TRBV7-9 and TRBJ2-6, with D possibly being TRBD1 (5 bases). The germline V gene encodes CDR1 SEHNR and CDR2 FQNEAQ (reference sequence). CDR3 length equals 16 residues. With 5 bases removed from V and 0 bases from J, the gap between germline ends came to 11 bases. In DNA form, the CDR3 reads TGTGCCAGCAGCACCCGACAGCTCTCTGGGGCCAACGTCCTGACTTTC. Residues: CASSTRQLSGANVLTF.